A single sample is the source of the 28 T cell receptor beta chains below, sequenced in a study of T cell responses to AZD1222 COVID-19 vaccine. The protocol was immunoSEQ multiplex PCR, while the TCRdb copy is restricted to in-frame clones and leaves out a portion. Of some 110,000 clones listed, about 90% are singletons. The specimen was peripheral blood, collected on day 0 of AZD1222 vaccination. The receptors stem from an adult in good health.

The CDR3 sequence is CASSSQGTNEKLFF. DNA for the CDR3: TGTGCCAGCAGCTCACAGGGGACTAATGAAAAACTGTTTTTT. The V call is TRBV7-8, the J call TRBJ1-4, with 7 bases matching TRBD1. The germline CDR1 and CDR2 sequences are SGHVS and FQNEAQ. J gave up 2 bases and V 4 bases, and 1 base lay outside the gene matches. This CDR3 comprises 14 residues. The full variable domain, in which reference TRBV7-8 and TRBJ1-4 provide the parts outside the CDR3, is GAGVSQSPRYKVAKRGQDVALRCDPISGHVSLFWYQQALGQGPEFLTYFQNEAQLDKSGLPSDRFFAERPEGSVSTLKIQRTQQEDSAVYLCASSSQGTNEKLFFGSGTQLSVL.

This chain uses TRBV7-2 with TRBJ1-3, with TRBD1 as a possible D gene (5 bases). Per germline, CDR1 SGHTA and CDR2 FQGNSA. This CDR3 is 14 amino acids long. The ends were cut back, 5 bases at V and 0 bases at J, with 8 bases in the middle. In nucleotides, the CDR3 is TGTGCCAGCAGCATTGGGACCTCTGGAAACACCATATATTTT. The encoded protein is CASSIGTSGNTIYF.

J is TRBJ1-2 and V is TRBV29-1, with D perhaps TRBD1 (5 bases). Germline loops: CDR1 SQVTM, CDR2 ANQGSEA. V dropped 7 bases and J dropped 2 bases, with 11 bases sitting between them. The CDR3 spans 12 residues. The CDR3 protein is CSAGDGNYGYTF. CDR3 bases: TGCAGCGCGGGGGACGGAAACTATGGCTACACCTTC.

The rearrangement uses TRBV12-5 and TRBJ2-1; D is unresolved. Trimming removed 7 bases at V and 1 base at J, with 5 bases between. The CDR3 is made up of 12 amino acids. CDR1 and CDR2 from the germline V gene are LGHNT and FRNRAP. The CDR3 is CASARSYNEQFF. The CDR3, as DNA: TGTGCTAGTGCACGATCCTACAATGAGCAGTTCTTC.

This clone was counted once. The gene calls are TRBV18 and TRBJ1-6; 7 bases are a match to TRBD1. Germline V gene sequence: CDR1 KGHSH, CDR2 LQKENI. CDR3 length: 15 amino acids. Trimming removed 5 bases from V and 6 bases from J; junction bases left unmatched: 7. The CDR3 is CASSSGTARNSPLHF. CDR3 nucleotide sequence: TGTGCCAGCTCATCCGGGACAGCTCGTAATTCACCCCTCCACTTT.

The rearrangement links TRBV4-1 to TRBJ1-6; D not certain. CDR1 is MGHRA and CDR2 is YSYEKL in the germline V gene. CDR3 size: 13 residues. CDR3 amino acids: CAPIRSYNSPLHF. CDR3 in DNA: TGCGCTCCAATAAGATCCTATAATTCACCCCTCCACTTT.

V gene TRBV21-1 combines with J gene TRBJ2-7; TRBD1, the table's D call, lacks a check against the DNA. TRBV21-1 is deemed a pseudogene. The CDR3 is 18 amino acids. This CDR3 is CASSKGKGATSLRGEQYF. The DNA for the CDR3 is TGTGCCAGCAGCAAAGGAAAGGGGGCAACCTCCTTGCGTGGCGAGCAGTACTTC.

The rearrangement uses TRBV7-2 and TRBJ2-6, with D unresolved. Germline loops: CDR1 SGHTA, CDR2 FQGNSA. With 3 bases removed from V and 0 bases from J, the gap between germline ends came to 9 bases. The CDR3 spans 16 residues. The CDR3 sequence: CASSFHHLSGANVLTF. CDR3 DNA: TGTGCCAGCAGCTTTCATCACCTCTCTGGGGCCAACGTCCTGACTTTC.

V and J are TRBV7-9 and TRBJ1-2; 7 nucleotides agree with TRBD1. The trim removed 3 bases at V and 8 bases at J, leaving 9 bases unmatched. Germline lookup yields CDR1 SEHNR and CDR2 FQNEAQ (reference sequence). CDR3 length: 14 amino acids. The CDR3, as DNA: TGTGCCAGCAGCTTGGGACACAGGGGCTTGGGCTACACCTTC. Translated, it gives CASSLGHRGLGYTF.

The CDR3 region is CASSDPDQPQHF. DNA for the CDR3: TGTGCCAGCAGTGACCCAGATCAGCCCCAGCATTTT. The chain links TRBV12-3 or TRBV12-4 to TRBJ1-5; no definite D call. V was trimmed by 5 bases and J by 5 bases, leaving 7 bases between them. There are 12 residues in the CDR3.

The CDR3 region has the DNA TGTGCCAGCAGTGAAGGAGGTCTAGCGGGAGTTTATAATGAGCAGTTCTTC. As protein: CASSEGGLAGVYNEQFF. This chain connects TRBV6-1 to TRBJ2-1; 10 bases map to TRBD2. V was clipped by 1 base and J by 7 bases; unmatched bases: 10. The germline gives CDR1 MNHNS, CDR2 SASEGT. This CDR3 comprises 17 residues.

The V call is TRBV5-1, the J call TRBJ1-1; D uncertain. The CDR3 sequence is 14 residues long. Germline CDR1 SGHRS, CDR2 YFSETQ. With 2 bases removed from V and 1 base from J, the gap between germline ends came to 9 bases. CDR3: CASSLGRENTEAFF. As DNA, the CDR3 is TGCGCCAGCAGCTTAGGACGGGAGAACACTGAAGCTTTCTTT.

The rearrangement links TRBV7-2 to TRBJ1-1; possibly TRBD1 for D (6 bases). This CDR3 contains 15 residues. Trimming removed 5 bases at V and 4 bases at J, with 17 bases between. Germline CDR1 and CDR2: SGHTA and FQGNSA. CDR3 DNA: TGTGCCAGCAGCCCCTGGTTCCAGGGGAGCACTGAAGCTTTCTTT. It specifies CASSPWFQGSTEAFF.

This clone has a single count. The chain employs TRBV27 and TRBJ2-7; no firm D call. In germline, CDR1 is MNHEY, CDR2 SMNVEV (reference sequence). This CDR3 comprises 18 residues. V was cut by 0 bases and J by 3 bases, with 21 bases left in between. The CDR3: CASSLSAGQDPSNYEQYF. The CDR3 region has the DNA TGTGCCAGCAGTTTATCGGCCGGCCAGGACCCCTCCAACTACGAGCAGTACTTC.

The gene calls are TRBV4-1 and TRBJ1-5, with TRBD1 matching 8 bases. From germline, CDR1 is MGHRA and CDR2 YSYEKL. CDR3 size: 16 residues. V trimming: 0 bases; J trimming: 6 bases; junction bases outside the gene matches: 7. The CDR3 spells CASSQDEDRAFQPQHF. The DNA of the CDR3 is TGCGCCAGCAGCCAAGATGAGGACAGGGCATTTCAGCCCCAGCATTTT.

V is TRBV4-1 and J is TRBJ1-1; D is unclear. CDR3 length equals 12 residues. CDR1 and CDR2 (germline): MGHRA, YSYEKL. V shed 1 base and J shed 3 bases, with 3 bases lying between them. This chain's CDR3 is CASSQGYTEAFF. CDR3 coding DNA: TGCGCCAGCAGCCAAGGCTACACTGAAGCTTTCTTT.

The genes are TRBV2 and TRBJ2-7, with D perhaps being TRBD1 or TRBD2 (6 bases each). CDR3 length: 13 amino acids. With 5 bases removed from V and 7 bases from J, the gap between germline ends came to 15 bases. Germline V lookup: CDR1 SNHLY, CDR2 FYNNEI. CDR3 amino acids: CASSWLEGGEQYF. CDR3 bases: TGTGCCAGCAGTTGGCTGGAAGGGGGGGAGCAGTACTTC.

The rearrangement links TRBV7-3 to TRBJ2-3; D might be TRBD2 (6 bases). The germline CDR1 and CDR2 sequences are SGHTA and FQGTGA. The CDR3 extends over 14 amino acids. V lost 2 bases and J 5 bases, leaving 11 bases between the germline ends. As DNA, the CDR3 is TGTGCCAGCAGCTTAGCGCGGGGATTAGATACGCAGTATTTT. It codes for CASSLARGLDTQYF.

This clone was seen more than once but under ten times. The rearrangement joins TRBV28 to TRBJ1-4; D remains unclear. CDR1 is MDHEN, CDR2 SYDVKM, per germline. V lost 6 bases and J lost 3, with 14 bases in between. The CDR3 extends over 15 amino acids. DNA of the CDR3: TGTGCCAGCAGCTCAAGCTGGCTCTCTAATGAAAAACTGTTTTTT. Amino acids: CASSSSWLSNEKLFF.

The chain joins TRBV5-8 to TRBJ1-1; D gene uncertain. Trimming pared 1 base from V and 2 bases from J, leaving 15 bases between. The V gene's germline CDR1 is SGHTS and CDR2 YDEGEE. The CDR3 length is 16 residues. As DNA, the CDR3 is TGTGCCAGCAGCTTGCTCATTGTGGACTACAACACTGAAGCTTTCTTT. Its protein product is CASSLLIVDYNTEAFF. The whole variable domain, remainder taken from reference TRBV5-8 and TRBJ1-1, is EAGVTQSPTHLIKTRGQQATLRCSPISGHTSVYWYQQALGLGLQFLLWYDEGEERNRGNFPPRFSGRQFPNYSSELNVNALELEDSALYLCASSLLIVDYNTEAFFGQGTRLTVV.

The CDR3 here is CASIPPRRRVCQEKLFF. The CDR3 coding sequence is TGTGCCAGCATCCCGCCCCGCCGAAGGGTGTGTCAGGAAAAACTGTTTTTT. The chain uses TRBV21-1 and TRBJ1-4. TRBV21-1 is marked as a pseudogene. The CDR3 sequence is 17 residues long.

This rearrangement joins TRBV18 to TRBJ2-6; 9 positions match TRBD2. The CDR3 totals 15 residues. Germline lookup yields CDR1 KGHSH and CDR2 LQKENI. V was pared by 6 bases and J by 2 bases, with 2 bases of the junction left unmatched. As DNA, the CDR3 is TGTGCCAGCTCTGCTAGCGGGGCTGGGGCCAACGTCCTGACTTTC. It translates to CASSASGAGANVLTF.

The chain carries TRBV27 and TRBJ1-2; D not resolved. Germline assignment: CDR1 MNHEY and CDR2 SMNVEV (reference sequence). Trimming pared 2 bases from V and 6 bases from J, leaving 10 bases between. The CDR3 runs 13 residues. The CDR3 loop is CASSLGHSDGYTF. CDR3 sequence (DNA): TGTGCCAGCAGTTTAGGCCATTCAGATGGCTACACCTTC.

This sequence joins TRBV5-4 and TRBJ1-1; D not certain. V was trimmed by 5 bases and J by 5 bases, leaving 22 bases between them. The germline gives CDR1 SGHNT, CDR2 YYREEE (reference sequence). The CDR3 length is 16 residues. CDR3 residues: CASSLPARAGTTEAFF. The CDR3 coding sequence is TGTGCCAGCAGTCTTCCCGCAAGAGCGGGAACTACTGAAGCTTTCTTT.

CDR3 in DNA: TGCGCCAGCAGCCAAGAACTTCCCACAGCCTACGAGCAGTACTTC. Encoded protein: CASSQELPTAYEQYF. The chain combines TRBV4-1 with TRBJ2-7, with D hard to call. The V end lost 0 bases, the J end lost 2 bases, and 11 bases lay between the germline ends. This CDR3 is built from 15 residues. Germline V lookup: CDR1 MGHRA, CDR2 YSYEKL.

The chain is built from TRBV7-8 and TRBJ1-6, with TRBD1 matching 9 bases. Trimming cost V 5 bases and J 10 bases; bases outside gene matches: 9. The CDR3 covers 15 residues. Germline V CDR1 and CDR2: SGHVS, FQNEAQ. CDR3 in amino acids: CASSPGGQGESPLHF. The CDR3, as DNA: TGTGCCAGCAGCCCGGGGGGACAGGGAGAGTCACCCCTCCACTTT.

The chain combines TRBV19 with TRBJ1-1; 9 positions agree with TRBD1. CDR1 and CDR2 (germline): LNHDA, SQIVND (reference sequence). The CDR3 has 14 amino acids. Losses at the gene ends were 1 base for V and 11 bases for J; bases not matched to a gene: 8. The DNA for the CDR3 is TGTGCCAGTAGTATAGGGGTCCGGGACAGGGAGGCTTTCTTT. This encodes CASSIGVRDREAFF.

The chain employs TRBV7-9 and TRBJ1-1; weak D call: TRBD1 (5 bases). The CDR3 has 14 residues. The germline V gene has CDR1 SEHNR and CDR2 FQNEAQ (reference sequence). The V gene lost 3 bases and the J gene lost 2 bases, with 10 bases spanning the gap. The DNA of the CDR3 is TGTGCCAGCAGCTTTAGTGGGGGTAACACTGAAGCTTTCTTT. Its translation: CASSFSGGNTEAFF.